A selection of T cell receptor beta chains follows, all from one sample in a study of human T cells and chemical hapten exposure. TCRdb ran MiXCR on the RACE reads and lists one entry per CDR3 protein. The table lists tens of thousands of distinct CDR3 sequences, about 10% of them singletons. This specimen was whole blood, taken in connection with sensitization to the hapten diphenylcyclopropenone (DPC). The source is a woman aged 45-65 years with alopecia areata. Some clones in this sample may be carry-over from other donors' samples. Both conserved end residues are part of each CDR3. Fields, in order: J gene, V gene, D gene, clone size, CDR3 DNA, CDR3 protein. The D gene is left open where the match is weak. Not all rows give a size; the values are once, few, many and, for expanded clones, a class.

TRBJ2-7 TRBV27 - few TGTGCCAGCAGGGGGCGTGGAGCGGGTAATGATTACGAGCAGTACTTC CASRGRGAGNDYEQYF
TRBJ1-5 TRBV19 - - TGTGCCAGTAGTAAGGGGCCCTTCGAAGGTCAGCCCCAGCATTTT CASSKGPFEGQPQHF
TRBJ2-3 TRBV24-1 TRBD1 - TGTGCCACCAGTGATTCGGGACAGGGCACAGATACGCAGTATTTT CATSDSGQGTDTQYF
TRBJ2-3 TRBV12-3/TRBV12-4 - many TGTGCCAGCAGTACTAGCTTGGATACGCAGTATTTT CASSTSLDTQYF
TRBJ2-1 TRBV24-1 TRBD2 few TGTGCCACCAGTGATTCCCAGCGGGATAAGAGTGAGCAGTTCTTC CATSDSQRDKSEQFF
TRBJ1-1 TRBV20-1 - few TGCAGTGCTAGACAGGCGGGACGTATGAACACTGAAGCTTTCTTT CSARQAGRMNTEAFF
TRBJ2-7 TRBV12-3/TRBV12-4 - - TGTGCCAGCAGCGTAAGGGCCTACGAGCAGTACTTC CASSVRAYEQYF
TRBJ1-2 TRBV3-1 TRBD1 few TGTGCCAGCAGCCATTTAGGGGACAGGGGTTTTGATGGCTACACCTTC CASSHLGDRGFDGYTF
TRBJ2-3 TRBV7-9 TRBD2 - TGTGCCAGCAGCCAAAGCGGGAGAGGGCCAGATACGCAGTATTTT CASSQSGRGPDTQYF
TRBJ2-7 TRBV20-1 - - TGCAGTGCTAAAATACCCCAGTCAGGCGAGCAGTACTTC CSAKIPQSGEQYF
TRBJ1-1 TRBV12-3/TRBV12-4 - few TGTGCCAGCAGTTTAGTGGTCAGGGGCACTGAAGCTTTCTTT CASSLVVRGTEAFF
TRBJ2-5 TRBV24-1 - few TGTGCCACCAGTCGGGACGGAACCCAAGAGACCCAGTACTTC CATSRDGTQETQYF
TRBJ2-1 TRBV27 TRBD2 many TGTGCCAGCAGTATCGCCGGGACTAGTACCTACAATGAGCAGTTCTTC CASSIAGTSTYNEQFF
TRBJ1-5 TRBV20-1 TRBD1 many TGCAGTGCTAGCCAAGACGGGACAGATAATCAGCCCCAGCATTTT CSASQDGTDNQPQHF